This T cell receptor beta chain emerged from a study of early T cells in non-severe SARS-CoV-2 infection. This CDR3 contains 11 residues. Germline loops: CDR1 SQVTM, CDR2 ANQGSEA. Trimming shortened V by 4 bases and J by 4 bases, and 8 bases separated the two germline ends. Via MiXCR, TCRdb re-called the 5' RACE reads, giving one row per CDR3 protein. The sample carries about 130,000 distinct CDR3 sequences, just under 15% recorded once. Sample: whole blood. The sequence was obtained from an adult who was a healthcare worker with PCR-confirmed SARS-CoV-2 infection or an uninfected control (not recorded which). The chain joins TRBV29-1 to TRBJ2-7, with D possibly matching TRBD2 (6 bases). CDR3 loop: CSVAGTYEQYF. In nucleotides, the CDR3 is TGCAGCGTTGCCGGGACTTACGAGCAGTACTTC.